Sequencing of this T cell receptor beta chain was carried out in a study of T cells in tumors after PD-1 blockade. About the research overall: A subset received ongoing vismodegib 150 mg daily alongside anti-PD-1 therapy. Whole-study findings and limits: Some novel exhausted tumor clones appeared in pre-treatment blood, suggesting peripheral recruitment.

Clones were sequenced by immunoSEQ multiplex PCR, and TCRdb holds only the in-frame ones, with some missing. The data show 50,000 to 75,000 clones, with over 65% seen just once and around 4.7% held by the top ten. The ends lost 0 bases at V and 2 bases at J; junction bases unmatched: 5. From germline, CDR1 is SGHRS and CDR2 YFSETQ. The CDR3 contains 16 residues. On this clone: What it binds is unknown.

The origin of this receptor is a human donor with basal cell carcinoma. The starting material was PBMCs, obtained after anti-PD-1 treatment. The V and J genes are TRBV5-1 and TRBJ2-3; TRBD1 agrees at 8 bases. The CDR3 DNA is TGCGCCAGCAGCTTGGCAACAGGGGGTGTCACAGATACGCAGTATTTT. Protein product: CASSLATGGVTDTQYF.